This T cell receptor (beta chain) was sequenced in a study of blood T cell repertoires in COVID-19. The wider study: Nucleic acid was either cDNA or gDNA, and it came from T cells, B-cell-depleted T cells, or PBMCs.

Researchers sorted participants into cohorts using their self-reported clinical history. Participants in the exposed group had met a COVID-19 case in the 2 weeks before joining the study. Under the authors' procedure: How many nucleated cells were present was estimated from reference gene primer amplification. Data came from immunoSEQ multiplex PCR; TCRdb stores just in-frame clones and leaves some out. Clone size and V and J calls were adopted from that table, with D and trimming inferred from the DNA. The sample consists of approximately 220,000 clones, 85% to 90% of them appearing once. The CDR3 length is 15 residues. Germline V CDR1 and CDR2: SGHNT, YYREEE (reference sequence). The V segment lost 4 bases and the J segment 4 bases; nucleotides outside the gene matches: 8.

The rearrangement uses TRBV5-4 and TRBJ2-3; 8 bases are shared with TRBD2. The receptor was isolated from a young man who had been exposed to COVID-19. Sequencing was done on a sample of PBMCs or T cells enriched from blood (not recorded which). The DNA for the CDR3 is TGTGCCAGCAGCCCCTCCCGGGGGGGGGCAGATACGCAGTATTTT. Protein sequence: CASSPSRGGADTQYF.